This T cell receptor beta chain was recorded in a study of blood T cell repertoires in COVID-19. In the study overall: Sites in the United States, Italy and Spain provided acute and convalescent COVID-19 samples.

The CDR3 totals 15 residues. Germline-derived CDR1 and CDR2 are MNHEY and SMNVEV (reference sequence). Trimming shortened V by 5 bases and J by 4 bases, and 15 bases separated the two germline ends. How the authors handled the data: From reference gene primer amplification, estimates of nucleated cell counts were derived. Only in-frame clones appear in the TCRdb table, and some are missing; sequencing was by immunoSEQ multiplex PCR. From that table come the V and J calls and clone size; the DNA was used to work out D and trimming. This table holds about 190,000 clones, under 80% found once. This receptor was identified in a man aged 45-60 years who had recovered from COVID-19. The V gene is TRBV27, the J gene TRBJ2-1; D may be TRBD1 (6 bases). Sequencing input: peripheral blood. The CDR3 DNA follows: TGTGCCAGCAGTCCGATCCAGGGGCCATACAATGAGCAGTTCTTC. This gives the protein CASSPIQGPYNEQFF.